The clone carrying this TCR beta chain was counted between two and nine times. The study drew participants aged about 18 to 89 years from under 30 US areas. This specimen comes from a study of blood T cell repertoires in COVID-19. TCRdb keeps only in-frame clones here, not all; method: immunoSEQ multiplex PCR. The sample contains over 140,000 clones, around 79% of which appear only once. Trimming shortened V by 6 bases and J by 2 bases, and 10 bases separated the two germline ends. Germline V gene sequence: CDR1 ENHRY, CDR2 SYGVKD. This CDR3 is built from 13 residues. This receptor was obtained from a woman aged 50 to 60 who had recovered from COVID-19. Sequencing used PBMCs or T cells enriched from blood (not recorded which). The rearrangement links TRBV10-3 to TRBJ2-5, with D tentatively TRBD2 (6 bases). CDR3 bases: TGTGCCATCAGGGGACTTCCGCAAGAGACCCAGTACTTC. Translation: CAIRGLPQETQYF.